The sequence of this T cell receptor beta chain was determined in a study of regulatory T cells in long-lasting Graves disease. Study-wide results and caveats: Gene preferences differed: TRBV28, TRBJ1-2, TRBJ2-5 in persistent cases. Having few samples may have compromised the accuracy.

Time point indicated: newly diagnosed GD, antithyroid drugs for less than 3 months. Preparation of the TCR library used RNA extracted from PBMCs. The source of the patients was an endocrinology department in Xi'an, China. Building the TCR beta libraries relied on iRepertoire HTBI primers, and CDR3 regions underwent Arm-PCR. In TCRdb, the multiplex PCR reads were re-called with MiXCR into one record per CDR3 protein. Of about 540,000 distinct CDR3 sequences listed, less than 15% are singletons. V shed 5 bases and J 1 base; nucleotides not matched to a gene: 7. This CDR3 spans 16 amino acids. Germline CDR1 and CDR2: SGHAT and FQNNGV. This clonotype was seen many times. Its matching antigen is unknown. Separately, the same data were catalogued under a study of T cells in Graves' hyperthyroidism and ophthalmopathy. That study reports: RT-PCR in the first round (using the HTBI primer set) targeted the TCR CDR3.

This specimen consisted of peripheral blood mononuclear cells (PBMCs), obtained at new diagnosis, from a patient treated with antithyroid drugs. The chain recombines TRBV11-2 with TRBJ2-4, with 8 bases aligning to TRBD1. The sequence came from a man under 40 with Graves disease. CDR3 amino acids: CASSPDRVLAKNIQYF. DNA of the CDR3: TGTGCCAGCAGCCCGGACAGGGTTTTGGCCAAAAACATTCAGTACTTC. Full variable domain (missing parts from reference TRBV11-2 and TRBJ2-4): EAGVAQSPRYKIIEKRQSVAFWCNPISGHATLYWYQQILGQGPKLLIQFQNNGVVDDSQLPKDRFSAERLKGVDSTLKIQPAKLEDSAVYLCASSPDRVLAKNIQYFGAGTRLSVL.